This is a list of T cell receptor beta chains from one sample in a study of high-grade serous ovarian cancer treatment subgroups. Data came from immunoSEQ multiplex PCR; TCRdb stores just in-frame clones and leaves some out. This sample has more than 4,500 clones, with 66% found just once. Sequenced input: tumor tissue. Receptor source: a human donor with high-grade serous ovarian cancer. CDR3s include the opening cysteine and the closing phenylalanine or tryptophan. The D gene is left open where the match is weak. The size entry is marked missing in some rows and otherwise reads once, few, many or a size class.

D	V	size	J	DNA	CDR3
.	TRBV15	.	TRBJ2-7	TGTGCCACCAGCAGAGATCTAAGGCTTCCCTACGAGCAGTACTTC	CATSRDLRLPYEQYF
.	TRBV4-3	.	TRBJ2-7	TGCGCCAGCAGCTGGAGGGGCAGCTCCTACGAGCAGTACTTC	CASSWRGSSYEQYF
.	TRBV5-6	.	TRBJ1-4	TGTGCCAGCAGCTTGTTCGAATCTTGGGGAAGTGAAAAACTGTTTTTT	CASSLFESWGSEKLFF
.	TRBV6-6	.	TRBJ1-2	TGTGCCAGCAGTTTCTCTGGCTACACCTTC	CASSFSGYTF
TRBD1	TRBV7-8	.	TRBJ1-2	TGTGCCAGCAGCTCAAGGACAGGGGGTGGCTACACCTTC	CASSSRTGGGYTF
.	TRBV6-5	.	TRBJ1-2	TGTGCCAGCACTGACAGCAATCGTAACTATGGCTACACCTTC	CASTDSNRNYGYTF
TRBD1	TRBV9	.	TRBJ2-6	TGTGCCAGCAGCGTAGCTGGACAGGGGGCTGGGGCCAACGTCCTGACTTTC	CASSVAGQGAGANVLTF
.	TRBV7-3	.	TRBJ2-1	TGTGCCAGCAGCTTAAGAGGGCCGGGGGAGCAGTTCTTC	CASSLRGPGEQFF
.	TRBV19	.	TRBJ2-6	TGTGCCAGTAGTAAGGTCTCTGGGGCCAACGTCCTGACTTTC	CASSKVSGANVLTF
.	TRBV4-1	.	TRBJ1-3	TGCGCCAGCAGCCAAGAAAAGGGGGCTGGAAACACCATATATTTT	CASSQEKGAGNTIYF
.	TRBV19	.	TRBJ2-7	TGTGCCAGTATGGGTAACTCCTACGAGCAGTACTTC	CASMGNSYEQYF
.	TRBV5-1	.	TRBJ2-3	TGCGCCAGCAGCCCCTCCGGCGCCGGGACAGATACGCAGTATTTT	CASSPSGAGTDTQYF
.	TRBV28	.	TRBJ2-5	TGTGCCAGCAGTTTTGGGTCGGATTGGTGGGAGACCCAGTACTTC	CASSFGSDWWETQYF
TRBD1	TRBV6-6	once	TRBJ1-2	TGTGCCAGCACCACGACAGGGGGAAGCGGTGGCTACACCTTC	CASTTTGGSGGYTF